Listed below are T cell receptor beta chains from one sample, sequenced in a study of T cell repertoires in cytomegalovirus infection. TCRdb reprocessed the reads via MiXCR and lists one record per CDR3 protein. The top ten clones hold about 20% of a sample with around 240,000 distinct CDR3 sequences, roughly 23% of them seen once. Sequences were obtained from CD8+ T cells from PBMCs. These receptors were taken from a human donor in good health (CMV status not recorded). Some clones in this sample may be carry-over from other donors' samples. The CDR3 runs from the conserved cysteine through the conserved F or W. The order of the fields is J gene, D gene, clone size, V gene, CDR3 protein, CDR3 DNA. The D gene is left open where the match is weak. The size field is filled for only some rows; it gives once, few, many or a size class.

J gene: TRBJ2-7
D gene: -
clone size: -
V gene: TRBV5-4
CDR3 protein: CASGSGVFDEQYF
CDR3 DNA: TGTGCCAGCGGGTCGGGGGTTTTTGACGAGCAGTACTTC

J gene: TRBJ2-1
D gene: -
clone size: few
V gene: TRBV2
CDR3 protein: CASSEPADANEQFF
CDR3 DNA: TGTGCCAGCAGTGAACCCGCAGATGCTAATGAGCAGTTCTTC

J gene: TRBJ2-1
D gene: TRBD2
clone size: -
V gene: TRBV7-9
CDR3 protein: CASSPGLAGPSYNEQFF
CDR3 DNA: TGTGCCAGCAGCCCGGGACTAGCGGGTCCCTCCTACAATGAGCAGTTCTTC

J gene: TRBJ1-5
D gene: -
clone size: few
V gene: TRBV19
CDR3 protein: CASSDPGQPQHF
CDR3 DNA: TGTGCCAGTAGTGACCCGGGGCAGCCCCAGCATTTT

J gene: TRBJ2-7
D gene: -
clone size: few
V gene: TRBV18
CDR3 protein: CASSPPDRSSYEQYF
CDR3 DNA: TGTGCCAGCTCACCACCAGACAGAAGCTCCTACGAGCAGTACTTC

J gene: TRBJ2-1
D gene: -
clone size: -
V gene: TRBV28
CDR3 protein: CASSLDRRFSNEQFF
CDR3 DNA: TGTGCCAGCAGTTTAGACAGGCGGTTCTCCAATGAGCAGTTCTTC

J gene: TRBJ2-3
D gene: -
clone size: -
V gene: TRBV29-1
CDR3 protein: CSVEVGDPDTQYF
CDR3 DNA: TGCAGCGTTGAAGTAGGGGACCCAGATACGCAGTATTTT

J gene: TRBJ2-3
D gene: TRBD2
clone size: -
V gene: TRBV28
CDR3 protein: CASSLPLASGGTDTQYF
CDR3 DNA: TGTGCCAGCAGTTTACCCCTGGCTAGCGGGGGCACAGATACGCAGTATTTT

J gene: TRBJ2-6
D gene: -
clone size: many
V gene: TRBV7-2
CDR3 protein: CASSLAPGLFHSGANVLTF
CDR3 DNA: TGTGCCAGCAGCTTAGCGCCCGGACTGTTCCACTCTGGGGCCAACGTCCTGACTTTC

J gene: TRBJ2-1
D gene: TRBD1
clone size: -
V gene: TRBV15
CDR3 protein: CATSRDRSSYNKQFF
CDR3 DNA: TGTGCCACCAGCAGGGACAGGAGCTCCTACAATAAGCAGTTCTTC

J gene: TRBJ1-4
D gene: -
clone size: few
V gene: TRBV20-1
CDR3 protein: CSARSPPQGAGLNEKLFF
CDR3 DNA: TGCAGTGCTAGATCCCCCCCCCAAGGCGCAGGGCTAAATGAAAAACTGTTTTTT

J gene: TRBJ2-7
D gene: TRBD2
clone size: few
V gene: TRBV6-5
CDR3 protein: CASSYSDGGGEQYF
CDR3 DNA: TGTGCCAGCAGTTACTCCGACGGGGGGGGGGAGCAGTACTTC

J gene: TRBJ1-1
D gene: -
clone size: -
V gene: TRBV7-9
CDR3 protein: CASSIMALVQQLNTEAFF
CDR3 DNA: TGTGCCAGCAGTATAATGGCCCTCGTACAGCAATTGAACACTGAAGCTTTCTTT

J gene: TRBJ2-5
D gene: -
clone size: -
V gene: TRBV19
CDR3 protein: CASSIRDGETQYF
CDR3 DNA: TGTGCCAGTAGTATCAGGGACGGAGAGACCCAGTACTTC

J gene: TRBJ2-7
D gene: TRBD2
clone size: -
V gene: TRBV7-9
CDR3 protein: CASSSGGSEQYF
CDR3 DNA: TGTGCCAGCAGCTCGGGAGGGAGCGAGCAGTACTTC

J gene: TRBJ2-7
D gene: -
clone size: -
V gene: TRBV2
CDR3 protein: CASAGTYEQYF
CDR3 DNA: TGTGCCAGCGCCGGAACCTACGAGCAGTACTTC

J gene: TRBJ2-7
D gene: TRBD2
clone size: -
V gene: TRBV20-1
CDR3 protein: CSAPVSAGGPSYEQYF
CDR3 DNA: TGCAGTGCCCCGGTGAGCGCGGGGGGTCCTTCCTACGAGCAGTACTTC

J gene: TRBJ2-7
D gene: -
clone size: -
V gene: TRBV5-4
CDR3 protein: CASSQGYSGEQYF
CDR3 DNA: TGTGCCAGCAGCCAGGGTTATTCCGGCGAGCAGTACTTC

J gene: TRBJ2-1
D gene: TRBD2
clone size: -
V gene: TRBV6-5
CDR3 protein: CASSLGSGTSGGPSYNEQFF
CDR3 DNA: TGTGCCAGCAGTCTGGGTTCCGGGACTAGCGGGGGGCCCTCCTACAATGAGCAGTTCTTC

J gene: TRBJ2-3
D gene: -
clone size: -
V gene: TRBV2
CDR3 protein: CASSPLTAAPSTDTQYF
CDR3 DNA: TGTGCCAGCAGTCCCCTGACGGCGGCCCCTAGCACAGATACGCAGTATTTT

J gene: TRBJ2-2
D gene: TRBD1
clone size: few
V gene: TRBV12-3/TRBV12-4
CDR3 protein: CASSPRDRVYTGELFF
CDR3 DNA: TGTGCCAGCAGTCCCCGGGACAGGGTGTACACCGGGGAGCTGTTTTTT

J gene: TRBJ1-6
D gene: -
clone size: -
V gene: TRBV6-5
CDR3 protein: CASSYFRDLKSPLHF
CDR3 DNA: TGTGCCAGCAGTTACTTCCGGGATTTAAAATCACCCCTCCACTTT

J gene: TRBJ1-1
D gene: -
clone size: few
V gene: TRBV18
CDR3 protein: CASSPPANTEAFF
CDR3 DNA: TGTGCCAGCTCACCACCGGCGAACACTGAAGCTTTCTTT

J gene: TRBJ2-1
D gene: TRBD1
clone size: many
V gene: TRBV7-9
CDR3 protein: CASSPRFGDRTYNEQFF
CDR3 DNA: TGTGCCAGCAGCCCAAGGTTTGGGGACAGAACCTACAATGAGCAGTTCTTC

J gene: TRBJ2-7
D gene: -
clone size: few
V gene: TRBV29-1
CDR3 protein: CSVIRGRSSYEQYF
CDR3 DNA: TGCAGCGTCATTAGGGGCAGGAGCTCCTACGAGCAGTACTTC

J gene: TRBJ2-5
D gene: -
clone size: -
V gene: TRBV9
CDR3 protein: CASSVATGLGAETQYF
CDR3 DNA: TGTGCCAGCAGCGTAGCTACGGGTCTGGGGGCAGAGACCCAGTACTTC

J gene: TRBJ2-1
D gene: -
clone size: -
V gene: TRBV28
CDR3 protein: CASKRPRGAGEQFF
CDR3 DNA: TGTGCCAGCAAAAGGCCCCGGGGGGCCGGAGAGCAGTTCTTC

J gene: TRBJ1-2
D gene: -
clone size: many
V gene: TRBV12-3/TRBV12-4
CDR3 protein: CASSPGTLYGYTF
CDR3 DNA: TGTGCCAGCAGCCCCGGGACATTATATGGCTACACCTTC

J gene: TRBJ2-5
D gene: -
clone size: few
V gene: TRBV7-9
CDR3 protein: CASRAGARETQYF
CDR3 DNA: TGTGCCAGCAGGGCTGGAGCCAGAGAGACCCAGTACTTC

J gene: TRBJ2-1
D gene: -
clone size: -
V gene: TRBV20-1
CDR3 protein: CSAGPRGPYNEQFF
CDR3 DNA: TGCAGTGCAGGGCCGAGGGGCCCCTACAATGAGCAGTTCTTC

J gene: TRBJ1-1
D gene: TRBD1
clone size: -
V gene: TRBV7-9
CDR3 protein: CASSFTGGMNTEAFF
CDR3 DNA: TGTGCCAGCAGCTTCACAGGGGGGATGAACACTGAAGCTTTCTTT

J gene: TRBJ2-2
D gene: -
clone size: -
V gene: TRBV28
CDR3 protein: CAAGERTGELFF
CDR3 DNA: TGTGCGGCAGGGGAAAGAACCGGGGAGCTGTTTTTT

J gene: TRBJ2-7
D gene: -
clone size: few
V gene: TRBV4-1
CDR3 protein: CASSPGADSLVYEQYF
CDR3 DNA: TGCGCCAGCAGCCCGGGGGCGGACAGCCTCGTCTACGAGCAGTACTTC

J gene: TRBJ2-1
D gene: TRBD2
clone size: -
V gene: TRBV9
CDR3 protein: CASGGGASYEQFF
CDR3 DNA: TGTGCCAGCGGCGGGGGGGCTTCCTATGAGCAGTTCTTC

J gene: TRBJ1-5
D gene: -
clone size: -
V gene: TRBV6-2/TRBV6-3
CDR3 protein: CASSYDRSNQPQHF
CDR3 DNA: TGTGCCAGCAGTTACGACAGGTCTAATCAGCCCCAGCATTTT

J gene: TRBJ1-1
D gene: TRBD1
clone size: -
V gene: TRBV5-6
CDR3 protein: CASSQTLLRTGDTEAFF
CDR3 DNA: TGTGCCAGCAGCCAAACTCTACTTCGGACAGGCGACACTGAAGCTTTCTTT

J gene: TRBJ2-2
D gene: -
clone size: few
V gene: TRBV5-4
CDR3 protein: CASSSPTDSTGELFF
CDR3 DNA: TGTGCCAGCAGCTCCCCGACAGATTCCACCGGGGAGCTGTTTTTT

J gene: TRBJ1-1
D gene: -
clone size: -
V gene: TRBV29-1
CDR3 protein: CSVLKGTEAFF
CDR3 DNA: TGCAGCGTCTTAAAGGGAACTGAAGCTTTCTTT

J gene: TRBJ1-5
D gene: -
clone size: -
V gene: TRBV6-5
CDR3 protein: CASRPGRPGSYSNQPQHF
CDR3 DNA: TGTGCCAGCAGACCCGGACGGCCTGGGAGCTATAGCAATCAGCCCCAGCATTTT

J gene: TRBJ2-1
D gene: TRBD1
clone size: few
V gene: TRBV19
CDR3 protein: CATGQGTVAEQFF
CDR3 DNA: TGTGCCACCGGACAGGGGACGGTCGCTGAGCAGTTCTTC

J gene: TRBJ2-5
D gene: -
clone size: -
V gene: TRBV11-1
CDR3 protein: CASSPPARGESTQYF
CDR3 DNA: TGTGCCAGCAGCCCCCCAGCACGGGGCGAGTCAACCCAGTACTTC

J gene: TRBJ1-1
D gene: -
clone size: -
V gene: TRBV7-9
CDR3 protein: CASSRGGALNTEAFF
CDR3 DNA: TGTGCCAGCAGCCGTGGCGGGGCCTTGAACACTGAAGCTTTCTTT

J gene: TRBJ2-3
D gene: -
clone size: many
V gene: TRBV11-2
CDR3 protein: CASSSLEGVTDTQYF
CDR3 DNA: TGTGCCAGCAGCTCCCTTGAGGGGGTCACAGATACGCAGTATTTT

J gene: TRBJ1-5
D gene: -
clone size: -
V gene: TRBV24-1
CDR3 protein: CATSLAGQSQHF
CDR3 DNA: TGTGCCACCAGTTTAGCAGGCCAGTCCCAGCATTTT

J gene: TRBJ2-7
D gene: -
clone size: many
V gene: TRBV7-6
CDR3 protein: CASSPLGGTAPSDEQYF
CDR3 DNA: TGTGCCAGCAGCCCGCTGGGGGGGACAGCTCCTTCTGACGAGCAGTACTTC